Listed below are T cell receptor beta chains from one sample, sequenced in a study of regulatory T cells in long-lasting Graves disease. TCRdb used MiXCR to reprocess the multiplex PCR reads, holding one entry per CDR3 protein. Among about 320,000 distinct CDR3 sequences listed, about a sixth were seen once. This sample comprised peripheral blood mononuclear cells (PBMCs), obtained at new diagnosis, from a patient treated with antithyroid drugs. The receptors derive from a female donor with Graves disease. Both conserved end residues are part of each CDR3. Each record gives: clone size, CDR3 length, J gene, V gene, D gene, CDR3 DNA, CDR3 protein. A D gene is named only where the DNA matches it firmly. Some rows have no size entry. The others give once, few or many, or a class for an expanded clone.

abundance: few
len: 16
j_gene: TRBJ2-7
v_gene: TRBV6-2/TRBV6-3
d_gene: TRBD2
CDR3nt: TGTGCCAGCAGTTACGAATGGACTAGCGGGTTCTACGAGCAGTACTTC
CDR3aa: CASSYEWTSGFYEQYF

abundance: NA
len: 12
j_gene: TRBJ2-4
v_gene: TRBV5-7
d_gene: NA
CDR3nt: TGTGCCGGCAGCTCTTTCAGCCCTATTCAGTACTTC
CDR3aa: CAGSSFSPIQYF

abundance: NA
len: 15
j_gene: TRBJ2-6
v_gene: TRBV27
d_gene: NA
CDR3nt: TGTGCCAGCAGTGCCCAGTTCTCTGGGGCCAACGTCCTGACTTTC
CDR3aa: CASSAQFSGANVLTF

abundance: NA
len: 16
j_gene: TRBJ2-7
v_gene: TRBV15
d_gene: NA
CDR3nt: TGTGCCACCAGCAAATCCAACTCATGGGGGGATTACGAGCAGTACTTC
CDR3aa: CATSKSNSWGDYEQYF

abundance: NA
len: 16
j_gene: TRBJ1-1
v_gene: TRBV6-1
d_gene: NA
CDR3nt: TGTGCCAGCAGCCGAGTGGGGGGGCGCTGGGACACTGAAGCTTTCTTT
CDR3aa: CASSRVGGRWDTEAFF

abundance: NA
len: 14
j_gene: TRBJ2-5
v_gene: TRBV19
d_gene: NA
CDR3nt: TGTGCCAGTAGTATCATTGGGGGGCGAGAGACCCAGTACTTC
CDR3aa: CASSIIGGRETQYF

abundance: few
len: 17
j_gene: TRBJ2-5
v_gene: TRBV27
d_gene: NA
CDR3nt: TGTGCCAGCAGTCCCCAACAGGGAACCTTGTCTGGGGAGACCCAGTACTTC
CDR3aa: CASSPQQGTLSGETQYF

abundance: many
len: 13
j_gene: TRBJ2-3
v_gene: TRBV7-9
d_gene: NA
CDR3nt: TGTGCCAGCAGCTTAATATCGGGAGATACGCAGTATTTT
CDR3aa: CASSLISGDTQYF

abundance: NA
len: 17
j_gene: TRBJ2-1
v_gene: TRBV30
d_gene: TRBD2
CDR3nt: TGTGCCTGGGGGGGCAGCGGGAGGGCCCCCTCCTACAATGAGCAGTTCTTC
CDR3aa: CAWGGSGRAPSYNEQFF

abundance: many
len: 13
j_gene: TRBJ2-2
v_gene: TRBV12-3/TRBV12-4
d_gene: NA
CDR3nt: TGTGCCAGCAGTTCGGTAGGGCCCGGGGAGCTGTTTTTT
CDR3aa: CASSSVGPGELFF

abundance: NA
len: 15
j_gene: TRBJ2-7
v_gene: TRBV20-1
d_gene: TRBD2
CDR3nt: TGCAGTGCTAGGGGTGTAGCGGGAGGGCCCTACGAGCAGTACTTC
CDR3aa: CSARGVAGGPYEQYF

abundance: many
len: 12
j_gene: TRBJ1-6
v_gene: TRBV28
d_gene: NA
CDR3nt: TGTGCCAGCAGTTATGGAAATTCACCCCTCCACTTT
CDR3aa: CASSYGNSPLHF

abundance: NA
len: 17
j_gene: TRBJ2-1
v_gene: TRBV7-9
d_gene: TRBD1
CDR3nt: TGTGCCAGCAGCTTATACCCGGCAGGGGGCTACTACAATGAGCAGTTCTTC
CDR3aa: CASSLYPAGGYYNEQFF

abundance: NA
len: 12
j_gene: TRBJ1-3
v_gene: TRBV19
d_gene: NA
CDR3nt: TGTGCCAGTACTCCCTCCGGTGGGTCCGCATATTTT
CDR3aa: CASTPSGGSAYF

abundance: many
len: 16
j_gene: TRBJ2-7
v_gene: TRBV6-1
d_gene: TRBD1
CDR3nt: TGTGCCAGCAGGAACGCCTGGACAGGGAGCTCCTACGAGCAGTACTTC
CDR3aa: CASRNAWTGSSYEQYF

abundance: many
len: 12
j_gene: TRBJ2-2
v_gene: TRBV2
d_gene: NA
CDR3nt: TGTGCCAGCTTGGGTTACACCGGGGAGCTGTTTTTT
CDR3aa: CASLGYTGELFF

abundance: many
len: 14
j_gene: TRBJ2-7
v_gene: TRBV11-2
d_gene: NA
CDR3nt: TGTGCCAGCAGCTTCCCGGGAGAGGGCTACGAGCAGTACTTC
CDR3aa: CASSFPGEGYEQYF